This T cell receptor (beta chain) is drawn from a study of blood T cell repertoires in COVID-19 (dated by TCRdb to about 2020). Background on the whole study: Collaborator samples came from the United States, Italy and Spain and covered acute and convalescent phases of COVID-19. The samples were drawn from the first 160 participants of the ongoing ImmuneRACE study and from about 1,200 subjects provided by 6 global collaborators. A de-identified subject ID, COVID-19 status, age in years and sex were almost always included in the sample metadata. The repertoires were made available in a free public database intended to serve as a resource for research on the immune response to SARS-CoV-2. Deeply sampled blood TCRbeta repertoires from subjects exposed to, actively infected with, or recovered from COVID-19 were included in the dataset. Where HLA class I and class II types were available, the types were taken from metadata supplied by the sample provider, not from assay-based typing. The material from the prospective study consisted of cDNA or gDNA derived from T cells, B-cell-depleted T cells, or PBMCs.

In the prospective study, participants were roughly 18 to 90 years old, resided in approximately 25 geographic areas of the United States, and were enrolled through a virtual design. Cohort assignment in the prospective study relied on participant-reported clinical history from a screening survey and a study questionnaire. Recovered participants in ImmuneRACE Cohort 3 were defined by two consecutive negative NP/OP PCR tests, clearance by a healthcare professional, or resolution of symptoms. In the prospective study, whole blood, serum and a nasopharyngeal or oropharyngeal swab were collected from each participant by mobile phlebotomists. Participants in the prospective study had the option to provide additional blood draws and questionnaires over a roughly two-month period. Before DNA extraction, blood samples from the prospective study were shipped at room temperature or frozen. As regards this clone: Its binding antigen is unknown. Base qualities are not recorded, but no much larger clone differs from it by a single base.

TCRbeta CDR3 regions were amplified from genomic DNA using the immunoSEQ Assay, a bias-controlled multiplex PCR. In the source study's methods: Within the assay, amplification of reference gene primers was used to estimate how many nucleated cells each sample contained. To quantify the absolute abundance of each unique TCRbeta CDR3 rearrangement, sequence reads were collapsed and filtered. For each sample, productive Simpson clonality was calculated as the square root of Simpson's diversity index across productive rearrangements. TCRdb took over this immuneACCESS table, retaining in-frame rearrangements with V and J assigned. Such tables are incomplete; in checked studies, under half of the missing clones stem from an unresolved V gene, and the remainder is unexplained. The V and J calls and clone size are taken from that table; D and trimming were inferred from the DNA. The sample profile shows approximately 180,000 clones; 84% of them were found once. Of the sample, 15% is held by the ten largest clones.

The paper's findings and limits, for the study overall: Clinical and demographic metadata were provided uncurated, with the amount varying by source and participant.

The clonotype originates from a man in his fifties who had recovered from COVID-19. The source material was PBMCs or T cells enriched from blood (not recorded which).

CDR3 loop: CSAREREPQHF. The sequence in DNA is TGCAGTGCTAGAGAGAGAGAGCCCCAGCATTTT. The chain was built from TRBV20-1 and TRBJ1-5; no D segment can be confidently identified. The V and J ends are trimmed by 0 bases and 8 bases, leaving 5 bases between them. From cysteine to phenylalanine, the CDR3 is 11 amino acids long. This entry keeps only the CDR3 DNA: 33 bases, framed from base 1. CDR1 and CDR2, looked up from the germline V gene (reference sequence), are DFQATT and SNEGSKA.